This T cell receptor (beta chain) came from a study of beta chain features in type 1 diabetes. This clone turned up a few times. Every bit of the isolated RNA underwent reverse transcription, so sequencing read expressed TCRB transcripts. Only in-frame clones appear in the TCRdb table, and some are missing; sequencing was by immunoSEQ multiplex PCR. The table lists fewer than 200,000 clones, 10% to 15% of them singletons. Germline V gives CDR1 SEHNR, CDR2 FQNEAQ (reference sequence). After removal of 3 bases from V and 3 bases from J, the junction contained 6 bases not matched to a gene. The CDR3 runs to 15 residues.

This chain connects TRBV7-9 to TRBJ2-7, with TRBD1 identical over 9 bases. This TCR was sampled from a woman aged 18 to 35 in good health. Sequencing was performed on central memory CD4+ T cells from blood. Written as DNA, the CDR3 is TGTGCCAGCAGCTTTAAAGGGACAGGGAGCTACGAGCAGTACTTC. Translating it yields CASSFKGTGSYEQYF.